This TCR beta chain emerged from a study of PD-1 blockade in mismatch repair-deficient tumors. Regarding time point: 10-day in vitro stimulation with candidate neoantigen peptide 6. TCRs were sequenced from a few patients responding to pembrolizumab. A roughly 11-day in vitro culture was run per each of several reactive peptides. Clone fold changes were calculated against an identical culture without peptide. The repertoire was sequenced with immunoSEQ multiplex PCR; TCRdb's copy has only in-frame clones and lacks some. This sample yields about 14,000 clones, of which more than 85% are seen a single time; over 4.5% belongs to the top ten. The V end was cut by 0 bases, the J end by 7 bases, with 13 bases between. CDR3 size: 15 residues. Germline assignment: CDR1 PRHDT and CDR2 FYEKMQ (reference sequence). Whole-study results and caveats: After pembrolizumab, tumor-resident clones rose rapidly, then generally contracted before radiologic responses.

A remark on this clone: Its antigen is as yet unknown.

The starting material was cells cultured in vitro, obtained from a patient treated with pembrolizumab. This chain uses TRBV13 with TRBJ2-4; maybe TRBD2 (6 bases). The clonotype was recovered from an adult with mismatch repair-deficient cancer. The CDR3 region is CASSLGVGAGNIQYF. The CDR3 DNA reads TGTGCCAGCAGCTTAGGGGTAGGGGCGGGGAACATTCAGTACTTC.